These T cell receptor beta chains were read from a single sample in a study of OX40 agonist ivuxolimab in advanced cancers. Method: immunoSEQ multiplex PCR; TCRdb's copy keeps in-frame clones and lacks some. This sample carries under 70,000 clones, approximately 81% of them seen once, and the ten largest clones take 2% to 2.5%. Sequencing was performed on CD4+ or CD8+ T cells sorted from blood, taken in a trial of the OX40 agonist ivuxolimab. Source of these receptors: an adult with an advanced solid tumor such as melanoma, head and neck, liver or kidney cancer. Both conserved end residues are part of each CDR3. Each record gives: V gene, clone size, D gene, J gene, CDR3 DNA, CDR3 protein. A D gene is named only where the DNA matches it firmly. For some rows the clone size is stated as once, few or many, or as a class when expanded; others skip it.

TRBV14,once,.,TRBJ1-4,TGTGCCAGCAGCCCGTCAGGGTATGAAAAACTGTTTTTT,CASSPSGYEKLFF
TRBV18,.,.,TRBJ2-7,TGTGCCAGCTCACCAGGGGGGGGCGCACCCTACGAGCAGTACTTC,CASSPGGGAPYEQYF
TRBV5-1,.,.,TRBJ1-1,TGCGCCAGCAGCTTGCATTCGGGTCAATTGAACACTGAAGCTTTCTTT,CASSLHSGQLNTEAFF
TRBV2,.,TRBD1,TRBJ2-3,TGTGCCAGCACTCCGTCCCAGGGGGAATCAGATACGCAGTATTTT,CASTPSQGESDTQYF
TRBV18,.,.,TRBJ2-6,TGTGCCAGCTCACCAACCTCAACTAGTGGATTCTCTGGGGCCAACGTCCTGACTTTC,CASSPTSTSGFSGANVLTF
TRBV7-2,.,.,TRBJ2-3,TGTGCCAGCAGCCTAGTGAGCACAGATACGCAGTATTTT,CASSLVSTDTQYF
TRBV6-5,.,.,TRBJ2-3,TGTGCCAGCAGTTACATGAATACGCAGTATTTT,CASSYMNTQYF
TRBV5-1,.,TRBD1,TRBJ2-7,TGCGCCAGCAGCGTTGACAGGGAGTCTTACGAGCAGTACTTC,CASSVDRESYEQYF
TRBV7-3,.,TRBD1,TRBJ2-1,TGTGCCAGCAGCTCGCGGACAGGGGGCAACAATGAGCAGTTCTTC,CASSSRTGGNNEQFF
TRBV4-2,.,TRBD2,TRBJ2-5,TGTGCCAGCAGCCAGGGACTAGCGGGAGGTGGTGAGACCCAGTACTTC,CASSQGLAGGGETQYF
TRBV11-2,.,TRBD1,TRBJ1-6,TGTGCCAGCAGCTTGACAGGGGTTCGTTCACCCCTCCACTTT,CASSLTGVRSPLHF
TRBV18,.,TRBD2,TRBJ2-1,TGTGCCAGCTCACCCACCGGGACTAGCGGGGGGAATGAGCAGTTCTTC,CASSPTGTSGGNEQFF
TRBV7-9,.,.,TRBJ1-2,TGTGCCAGCAGCCTCATAAACGGCGGCGGGGCCGGCTACACCTTC,CASSLINGGGAGYTF
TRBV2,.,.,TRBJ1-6,TGTGCCAGCAGACATCGACAGGCGACAGATTCACCCCTCCACTTT,CASRHRQATDSPLHF
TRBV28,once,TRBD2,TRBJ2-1,TGTGCCAGCAGCCCGGGACTAGTGGACAATGAGCAGTTCTTC,CASSPGLVDNEQFF
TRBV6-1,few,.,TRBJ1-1,TGTGCCAGCAGTGATCAGGGATTGGCTGAAGCTTTCTTT,CASSDQGLAEAFF
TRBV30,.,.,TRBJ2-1,.,CAWSVFGTGAIKGFF
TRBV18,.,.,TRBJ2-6,TGTGCCAGCTCACCTTTGACGGAGCACTCTGGGGCCAACGTCCTGACTTTC,CASSPLTEHSGANVLTF
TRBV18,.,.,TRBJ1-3,TGTGCCAGCTCACGATACGGGCAAGGAAACACCATATATTTT,CASSRYGQGNTIYF
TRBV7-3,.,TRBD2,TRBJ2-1,TGTGCCAGCAGCTTATGGGGGCCTAGCGGGAGGGACCCCAATGAGCAGTTCTTC,CASSLWGPSGRDPNEQFF
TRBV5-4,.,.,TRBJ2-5,TGTGCCAGCAGCGGTTCGGAGACCCAGTACTTC,CASSGSETQYF
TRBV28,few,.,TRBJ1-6,TGTGCCAACGGCCGGAATAATTCACCCCTCCACTTT,CANGRNNSPLHF
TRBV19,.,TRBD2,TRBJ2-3,TGTGCCAGTAGTGGGGGACTAGCGGGAGGGACCCCAAGCACAGATACGCAGTATTTT,CASSGGLAGGTPSTDTQYF
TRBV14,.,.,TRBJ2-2,TGTGCCAGCAGCCAACAAGGGGGCGGGGAGCTGTTTTTT,CASSQQGGGELFF
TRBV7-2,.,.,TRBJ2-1,TGTGCCAGCAGCTTAGGTGGGGGTCGGGGATACAATGAGCAGTTCTTC,CASSLGGGRGYNEQFF
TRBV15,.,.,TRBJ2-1,TGTGCCACCAGCAGAGATCTATTGGACGATGAGCAGTTCTTC,CATSRDLLDDEQFF
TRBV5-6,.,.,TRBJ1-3,TGTGCCAGCAGCTTGTTAGGGGAGAACACCATATATTTT,CASSLLGENTIYF
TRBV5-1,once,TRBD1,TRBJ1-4,TGCGCCAGCAGCCGCCAGGGACAGACTAATGAAAAACTGTTTTTT,CASSRQGQTNEKLFF
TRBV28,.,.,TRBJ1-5,TGTGCCAGCAGTTTAGTTAATCAGCCCCAGCATTTT,CASSLVNQPQHF
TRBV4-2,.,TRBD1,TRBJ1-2,TGTGCCAGCAGCCAAGAGGGGGACAGGGTCAACTATGGCTACACCTTC,CASSQEGDRVNYGYTF
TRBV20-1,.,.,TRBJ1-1,TGCAGTGCTAGAGTGGACACTGAAGCTTTCTTT,CSARVDTEAFF
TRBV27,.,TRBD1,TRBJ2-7,TGTGCCAGCAGTACGCAGACAGGGGGCGCCTCCTACGAGCAGTACTTC,CASSTQTGGASYEQYF
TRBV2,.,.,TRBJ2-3,TGTGCCAGCAGTACGGACACGGGCACAGATACGCAGTATTTT,CASSTDTGTDTQYF
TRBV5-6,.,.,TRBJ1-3,TGTGCCAGCAGCCCACTAGGAAGGGCTTCCTCTGGAAACACCATATATTTT,CASSPLGRASSGNTIYF
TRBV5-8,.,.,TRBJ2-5,TGTGCCAGCAGCTTGGCCTGGACAGACCAAGAGACCCAGTACTTC,CASSLAWTDQETQYF
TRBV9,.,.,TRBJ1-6,TGTGCCAGCAGCGGTCAAGTCCATAATTCACCCCTCCACTTT,CASSGQVHNSPLHF
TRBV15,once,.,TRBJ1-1,TGTGCCACCAGCGTCGGGGGTTTTTACACTGAAGCTTTCTTT,CATSVGGFYTEAFF
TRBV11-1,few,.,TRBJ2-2,TGTGCCAGCAGCCGGAGGACCCCGAACACCGGGGAGCTGTTTTTT,CASSRRTPNTGELFF
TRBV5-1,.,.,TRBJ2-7,TGCGCCAGCAGCCTACAGGCTAGCTCCTACGAGCAGTACTTC,CASSLQASSYEQYF
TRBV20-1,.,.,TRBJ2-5,TGCAGTGCTAGGTCGGGGGAGACCCAGTACTTC,CSARSGETQYF
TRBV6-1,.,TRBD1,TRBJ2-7,TGTGCCAGCAGTGACATGGACAGGGGGCTCGACGAGCAGTACTTC,CASSDMDRGLDEQYF